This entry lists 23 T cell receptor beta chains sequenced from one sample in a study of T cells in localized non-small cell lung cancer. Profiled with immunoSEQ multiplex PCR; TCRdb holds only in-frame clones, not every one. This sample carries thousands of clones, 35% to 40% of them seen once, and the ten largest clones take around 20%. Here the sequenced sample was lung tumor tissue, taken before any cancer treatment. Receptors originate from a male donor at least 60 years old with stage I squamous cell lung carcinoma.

CDR3 region: CASSVYWDRGATGELFF. CDR3 coding DNA: TGTGCCAGTAGTGTGTATTGGGACAGGGGGGCCACCGGGGAGCTGTTTTTT. V is TRBV19 and J is TRBJ2-2; 11 nucleotides line up with TRBD1. V lost 5 bases and J lost 4; bases outside the gene matches: 9. The CDR3 extends over 17 amino acids. The germline V gene has CDR1 LNHDA and CDR2 SQIVND (reference sequence). The complete variable domain, with remaining parts taken from reference TRBV19 and TRBJ2-2, reads DGGITQSPKYLFRKEGQNVTLSCEQNLNHDAMYWYRQDPGQGLRLIYYSQIVNDFQKGDIAEGYSVSREKKESFPLTVTSAQKNPTAFYLCASSVYWDRGATGELFFGEGSRLTVL.

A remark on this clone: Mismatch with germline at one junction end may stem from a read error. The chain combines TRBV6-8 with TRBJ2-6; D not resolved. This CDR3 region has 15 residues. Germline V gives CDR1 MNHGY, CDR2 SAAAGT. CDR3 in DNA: TGTGCCATCAGTGCCATCATCTCTGGGGCCAACGTCCTGACTTTC. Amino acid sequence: CAISAIISGANVLTF.

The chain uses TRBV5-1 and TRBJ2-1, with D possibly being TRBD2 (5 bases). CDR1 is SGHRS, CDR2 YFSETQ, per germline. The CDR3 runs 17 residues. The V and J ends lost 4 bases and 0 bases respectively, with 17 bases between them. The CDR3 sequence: CASSARWRRSSYNEQFF. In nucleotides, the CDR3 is TGCGCCAGCAGCGCCCGGTGGCGGAGGAGCTCCTACAATGAGCAGTTCTTC.

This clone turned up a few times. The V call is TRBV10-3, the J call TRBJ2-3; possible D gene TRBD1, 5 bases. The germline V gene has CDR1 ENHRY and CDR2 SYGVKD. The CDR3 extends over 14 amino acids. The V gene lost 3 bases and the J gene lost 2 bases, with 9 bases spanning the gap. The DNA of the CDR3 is TGTGCCATCAGTGAAGGACAACACACAGATACGCAGTATTTT. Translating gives CAISEGQHTDTQYF.

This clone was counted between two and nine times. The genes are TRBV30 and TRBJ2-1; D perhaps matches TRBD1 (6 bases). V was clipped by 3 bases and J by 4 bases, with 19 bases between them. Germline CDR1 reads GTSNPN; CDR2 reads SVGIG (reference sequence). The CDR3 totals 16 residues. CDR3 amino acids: CAWRMANRAGYNEQFF. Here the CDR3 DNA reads TGTGCCTGGAGGATGGCAAACAGGGCCGGGTACAATGAGCAGTTCTTC.

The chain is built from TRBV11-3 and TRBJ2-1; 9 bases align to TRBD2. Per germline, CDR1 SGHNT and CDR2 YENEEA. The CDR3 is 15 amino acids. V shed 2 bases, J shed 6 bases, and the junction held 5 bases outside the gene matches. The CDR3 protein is CASSLFSGRGNEQFF. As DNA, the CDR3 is TGTGCCAGCAGCTTATTTAGCGGGAGAGGCAATGAGCAGTTCTTC.

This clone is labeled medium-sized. The CDR3: CASSQERARGRASTDTQYF. The CDR3 DNA sequence: TGTGCCAGCAGCCAGGAAAGGGCTAGGGGAAGAGCTAGCACAGATACGCAGTATTTT. This chain connects TRBV11-3 to TRBJ2-3, with TRBD1 as a possible D gene (5 bases). The CDR3 is 19 amino acids. V shed 5 bases and J shed 0 bases, with 24 bases lying between them. The germline CDR1 and CDR2 sequences are SGHNT and YENEEA.

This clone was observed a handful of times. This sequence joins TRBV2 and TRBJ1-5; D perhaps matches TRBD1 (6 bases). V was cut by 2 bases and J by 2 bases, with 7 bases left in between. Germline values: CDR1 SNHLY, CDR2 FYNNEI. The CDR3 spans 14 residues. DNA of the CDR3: TGTGCCAGCAGTGAAAACAGGGGCAATCAGCCCCAGCATTTT. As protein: CASSENRGNQPQHF. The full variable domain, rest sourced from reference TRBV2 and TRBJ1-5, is EPEVTQTPSHQVTQMGQEVILRCVPISNHLYFYWYRQILGQKVEFLVSFYNNEISEKSEIFDDQFSVERPDGSNFTLKIRSTKLEDSAMYFCASSENRGNQPQHFGDGTRLSIL.

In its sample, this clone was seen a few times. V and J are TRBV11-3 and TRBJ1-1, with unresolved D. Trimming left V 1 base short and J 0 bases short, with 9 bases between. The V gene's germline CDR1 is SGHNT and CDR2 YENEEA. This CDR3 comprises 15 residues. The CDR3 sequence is CASSLVSSMNTEAFF. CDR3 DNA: TGTGCCAGCAGCTTAGTTAGCTCCATGAACACTGAAGCTTTCTTT. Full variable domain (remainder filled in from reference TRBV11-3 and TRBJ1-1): EAGVVQSPRYKIIEKKQPVAFWCNPISGHNTLYWYLQNLGQGPELLIRYENEEAVDDSQLPKDRFSAERLKGVDSTLKIQPAELGDSAVYLCASSLVSSMNTEAFFGQGTRLTVV.

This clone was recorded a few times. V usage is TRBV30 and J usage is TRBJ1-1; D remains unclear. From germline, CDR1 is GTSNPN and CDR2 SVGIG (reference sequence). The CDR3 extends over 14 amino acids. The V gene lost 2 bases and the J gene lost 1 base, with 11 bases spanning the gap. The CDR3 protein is CAWSRRLGNTEAFF. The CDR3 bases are TGTGCCTGGAGTCGTAGACTCGGGAACACTGAAGCTTTCTTT.

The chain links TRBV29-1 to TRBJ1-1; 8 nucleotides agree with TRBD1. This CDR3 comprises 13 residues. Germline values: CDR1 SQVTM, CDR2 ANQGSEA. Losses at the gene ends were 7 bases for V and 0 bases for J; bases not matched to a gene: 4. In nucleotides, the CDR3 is TGCAGCGCCCGGACAGGGATGAACACTGAAGCTTTCTTT. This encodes CSARTGMNTEAFF. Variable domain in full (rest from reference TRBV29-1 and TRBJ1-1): SAVISQKPSRDICQRGTSLTIQCQVDSQVTMMFWYRQQPGQSLTLIATANQGSEATYESGFVIDKFPISRPNLTFSTLTVSNMSPEDSSIYLCSARTGMNTEAFFGQGTRLTVV.

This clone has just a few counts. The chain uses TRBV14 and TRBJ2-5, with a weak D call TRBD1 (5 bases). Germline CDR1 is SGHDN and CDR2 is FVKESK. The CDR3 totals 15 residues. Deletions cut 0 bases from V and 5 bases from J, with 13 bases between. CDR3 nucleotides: TGTGCCAGCAGCCAAGAAAGGGGTATTGGGGAGACCCAGTACTTC. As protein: CASSQERGIGETQYF.

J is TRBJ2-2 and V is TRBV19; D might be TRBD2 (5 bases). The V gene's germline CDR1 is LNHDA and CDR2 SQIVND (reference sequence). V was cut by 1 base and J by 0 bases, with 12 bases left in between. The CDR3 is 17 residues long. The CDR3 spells CASSIAEAAPNTGELFF. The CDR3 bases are TGTGCCAGTAGTATAGCGGAGGCAGCGCCGAACACCGGGGAGCTGTTTTTT.

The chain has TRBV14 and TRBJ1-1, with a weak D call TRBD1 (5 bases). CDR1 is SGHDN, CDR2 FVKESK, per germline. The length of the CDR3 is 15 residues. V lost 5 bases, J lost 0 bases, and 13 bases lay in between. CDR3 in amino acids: CASSIRDLMNTEAFF. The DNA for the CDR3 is TGTGCCAGCAGCATCCGGGACCTTATGAACACTGAAGCTTTCTTT. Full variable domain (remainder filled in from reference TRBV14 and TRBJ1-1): EAGVTQFPSHSVIEKGQTVTLRCDPISGHDNLYWYRRVMGKEIKFLLHFVKESKQDESGMPNNRFLAERTGGTYSTLKVQPAELEDSGVYFCASSIRDLMNTEAFFGQGTRLTVV.

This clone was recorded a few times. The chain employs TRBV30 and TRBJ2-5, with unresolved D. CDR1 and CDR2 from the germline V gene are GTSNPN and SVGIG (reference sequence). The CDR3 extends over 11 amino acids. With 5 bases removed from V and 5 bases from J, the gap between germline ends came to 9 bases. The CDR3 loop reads CAWANFETQYF. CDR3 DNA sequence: TGTGCCTGGGCGAATTTCGAGACCCAGTACTTC.

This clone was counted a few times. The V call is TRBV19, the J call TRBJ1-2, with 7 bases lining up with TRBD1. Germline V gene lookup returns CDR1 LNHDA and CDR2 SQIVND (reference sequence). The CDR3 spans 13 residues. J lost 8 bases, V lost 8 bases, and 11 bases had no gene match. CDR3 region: CASATGTANGYTF. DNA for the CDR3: TGTGCCAGTGCAACCGGGACAGCTAACGGCTACACCTTC.

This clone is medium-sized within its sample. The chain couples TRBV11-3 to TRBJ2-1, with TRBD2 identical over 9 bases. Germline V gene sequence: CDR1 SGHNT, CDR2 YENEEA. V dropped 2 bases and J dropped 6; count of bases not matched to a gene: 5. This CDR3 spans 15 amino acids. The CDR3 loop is CASSLLLAGPNEQFF. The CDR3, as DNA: TGTGCCAGCAGCTTATTGCTAGCGGGGCCCAATGAGCAGTTCTTC.

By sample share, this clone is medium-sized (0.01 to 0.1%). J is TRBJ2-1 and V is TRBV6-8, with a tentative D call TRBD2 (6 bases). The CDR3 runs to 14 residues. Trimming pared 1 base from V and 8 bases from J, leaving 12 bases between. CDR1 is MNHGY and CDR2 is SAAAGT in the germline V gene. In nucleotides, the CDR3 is TGTGCCAGCAGTTACTGGGGGAGGACTGATGAGCAGTTCTTC. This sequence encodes CASSYWGRTDEQFF.

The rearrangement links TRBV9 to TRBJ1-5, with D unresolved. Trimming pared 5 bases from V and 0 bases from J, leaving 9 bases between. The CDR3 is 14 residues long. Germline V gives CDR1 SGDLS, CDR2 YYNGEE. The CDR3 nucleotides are TGTGCCAGCAGTGAGGGATATAGCAATCAGCCCCAGCATTTT. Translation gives CASSEGYSNQPQHF.

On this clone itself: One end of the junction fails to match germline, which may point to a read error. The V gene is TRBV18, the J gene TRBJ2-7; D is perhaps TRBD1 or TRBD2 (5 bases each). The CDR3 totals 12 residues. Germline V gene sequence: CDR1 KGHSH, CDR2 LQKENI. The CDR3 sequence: CASSPPGVRVRF. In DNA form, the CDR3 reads TGTGCCAGCTCACCACCGGGGGTTAGGGTACGCTTC.

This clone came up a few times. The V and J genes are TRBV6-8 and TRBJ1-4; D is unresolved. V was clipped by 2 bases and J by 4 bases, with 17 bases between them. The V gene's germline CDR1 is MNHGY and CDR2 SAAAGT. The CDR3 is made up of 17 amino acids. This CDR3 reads CASSYRAAQASNEKLFF. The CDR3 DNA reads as TGTGCCAGCAGTTACCGAGCGGCGCAGGCCAGTAATGAAAAACTGTTTTTT.

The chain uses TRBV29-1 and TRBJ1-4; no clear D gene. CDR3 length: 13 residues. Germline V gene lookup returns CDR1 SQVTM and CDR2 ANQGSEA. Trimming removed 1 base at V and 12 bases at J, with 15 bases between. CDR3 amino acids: CSVEATTGGELFF. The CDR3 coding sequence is TGCAGCGTTGAAGCCACCACGGGTGGGGAACTGTTTTTT.

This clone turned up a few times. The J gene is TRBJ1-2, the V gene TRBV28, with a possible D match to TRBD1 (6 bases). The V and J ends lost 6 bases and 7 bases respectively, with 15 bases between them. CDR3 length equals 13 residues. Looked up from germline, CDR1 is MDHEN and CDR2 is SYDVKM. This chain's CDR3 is CASRSPSGAGYTF. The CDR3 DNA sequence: TGTGCCAGCAGGTCCCCCTCGGGGGCTGGCTACACCTTC.